This T cell receptor (beta chain) appears in the sequencing data of a study of blood T cells in healthy people across ages. Then a second PCR, running about 6 to 11 cycles, was carried out with a sample-barcoded 5' primer and a J-beta primer mix. TCRdb reprocessed the 5' RACE reads with MiXCR, giving one entry per CDR3 protein. The data show 650,000 to 1,000,000 distinct CDR3 sequences, with roughly 34% seen just once and roughly 13% held by the top ten. This clonotype turned up a few times. The CDR3 is 13 amino acids. The V segment lost 5 bases and the J segment 7 bases; nucleotides outside the gene matches: 10. Per the germline V gene, CDR1 is DFQATT and CDR2 is SNEGSKA (reference sequence).

This receptor was obtained from a man younger than 35 in good health. The sequenced material came from blood. The rearrangement links TRBV20-1 to TRBJ1-2; TRBD1 matches 7 bases. Here the CDR3 reads CSARTDRARGYTF. The CDR3 bases are TGCAGTGCTCGTACTGACAGGGCTCGTGGCTACACCTTC.